These T cell receptor beta chains were read from a single sample in a study of CD8 T cells in ankylosing spondylitis. TCRdb recomputed calls from the 5' RACE reads with MiXCR, one row per CDR3 protein. Here the sample spans 390,000 or so distinct CDR3 sequences, 20% to 25% being singletons. Sequenced input: blood, either unsorted or a sorted T cell fraction (not recorded which). These TCRs come from a male donor with ankylosing spondylitis. CDR3s include the opening cysteine and the closing phenylalanine or tryptophan. Fields, in order: clone size, V gene, J gene, D gene, CDR3 DNA, CDR3 protein. D genes are given only for firm matches. Size tells how often a clone was seen (once, few, many) or the class of an expanded clone, and some rows leave it out.

>.|TRBV6-2/TRBV6-3|TRBJ2-1|.
TGTGCCAGCAGACGCCGGGCGGGGAGAGCGAACAATGAGCAGTTCTTC
CASRRRAGRANNEQFF
>few|TRBV5-1|TRBJ1-4|TRBD1
TGCGCCAGCAGCTTTCAAGGACAGGGGAGAGAAGTGTTTTTT
CASSFQGQGREVFF
>few|TRBV5-1|TRBJ2-7|TRBD2
TGCGCCAGTACGACTAGCGGATCCCCGGGGGTGGAGCAGTACTTC
CASTTSGSPGVEQYF
>.|TRBV20-1|TRBJ2-5|TRBD2
TGCAGCGCCCTAGCGGAAGAGACCCAGTACTTC
CSALAEETQYF
>few|TRBV5-1|TRBJ2-1|TRBD2
TGCGCCAGCAGCCTAACCCTATTGACTAGCGGGAACTACAATGAGCAGTTCTTC
CASSLTLLTSGNYNEQFF
>once|TRBV27|TRBJ1-2|TRBD1
TGTACCAGCAGTTTAACAGGGGGCCCTGGCTATGGCTACACCTTC
CTSSLTGGPGYGYTF
>many|TRBV12-3/TRBV12-4|TRBJ1-1|.
TGTGCCAGCAGTTGGAACACTGAAGCTTTCTTT
CASSWNTEAFF
>.|TRBV7-2|TRBJ2-7|TRBD2
TGTGCCAGCAGCCGGGGGCCGGCGGGAGGGCCCGACGAGCAGTACTTC
CASSRGPAGGPDEQYF
>.|TRBV5-1|TRBJ1-1|.
TGCGCCAGCAGTTTTATAGACAGGTTGAACACTGAAGCTTTCTTT
CASSFIDRLNTEAFF
>.|TRBV12-3/TRBV12-4|TRBJ2-1|TRBD2
TGTGCCAGCTGCTCGACTAGCGGAGCCTTAATGAGCTCCTACAATGAGCAGTTCTTC
CASCSTSGALMSSYNEQFF